A single TCR beta chain is shown here with its context. What antigen it recognizes has not been identified. Qualities for individual bases were not recorded, and no much larger clone is one base off. This specimen belongs to a study of blood T cell repertoires in COVID-19 (dated by TCRdb to the early 2020s). Context from the whole study: The collaborator samples originated in the United States, Italy and Spain and spanned the acute and convalescent phases of COVID-19. Deeply sampled blood TCRbeta repertoires from subjects exposed to, actively infected with, or recovered from COVID-19 were included in the dataset. The material from the prospective study consisted of cDNA or gDNA derived from T cells, B-cell-depleted T cells, or PBMCs. A de-identified subject ID, COVID-19 status, age in years and sex were almost always included in the sample metadata. HLA class I and class II types, where available, came from metadata supplied by the sample provider rather than from assay-based typing. The repertoires were released in a freely available public database meant as a resource for research on the immune response to SARS-CoV-2. Samples were obtained from the ongoing ImmuneRACE study (first 160 participants) and from 1,200 or so subjects provided by 6 global collaborators.

Collaborating institutions collected whole blood in K2EDTA tubes following their own protocols. For TCRbeta analysis, collaborators shipped samples in one of three forms: frozen whole blood, isolated PBMCs, or DNA extracted from either of those sample types. TCRbeta CDR3 regions were amplified from genomic DNA using the immunoSEQ Assay, a bias-controlled multiplex PCR. Regarding the original processing steps: Nucleated cell counts per sample were estimated from amplification of reference gene primers within the assay. Sequence reads were collapsed and filtered to measure the absolute abundance of every unique TCRbeta CDR3 rearrangement. Productive Simpson clonality was computed per sample as the square root of Simpson's diversity index over productive rearrangements. TCRdb provides this immuneACCESS table in a form limited to in-frame rearrangements. Some clones are lacking; in checked studies, under half of them reflect an unresolved V gene, and why the rest are absent is not known. V, J and clone size derive from that table, while D and trimming were established from the DNA sequence. Here the sample has about 250,000 clones; 70% to 90% occur a single time. Together, the top ten hold around 3% of the sample.

V is reduced by 0 bases and J by 4 bases, leaving a spacing of 10 bases between them. Inclusive of the bounding cysteine and phenylalanine, the CDR3 is 15 residues long. CDR3 DNA only is kept here, 45 bases in frame from base 1. In the germline V gene, CDR1 corresponds to MGHRA and CDR2 to YSYEKL. Study-wide conclusions, independent of this receptor: The quantity of clinical and demographic metadata differed by source and by participant and was supplied without curation.

The receptor comes from a man aged 18 to 30 with active or convalescent COVID-19. Sample: peripheral blood. Recombination joined TRBV4-1 with TRBJ1-5; the D region possibly corresponds to TRBD1 (5 bases align). CDR3 loop: CASSQESRGNQPQHF. In nucleotide form, the sequence is TGCGCCAGCAGCCAAGAATCACGGGGGAATCAGCCCCAGCATTTT.